The rows below give T cell receptor beta chains drawn from one sample of a study of blood T cell repertoires in COVID-19. The data were produced by immunoSEQ multiplex PCR, yet TCRdb's version contains in-frame clones alone and is incomplete. The table records some 160,000 clones, 83% of them present only once. Material for sequencing was peripheral blood. These receptors all come from a human donor in a cohort sampled during active COVID-19. The CDR3 runs from the conserved cysteine through the conserved F or W.

CDR3 length: 14
V gene: TRBV5-6
CDR3 protein: CASSFGGGSHEQYF

CDR3 length: 15
V gene: TRBV5-6
CDR3 protein: CASSLAGGYNSPLHF

CDR3 length: 15
V gene: TRBV3-1/TRBV3-2
CDR3 protein: CASSQQDRDHPEQFF

CDR3 length: 14
V gene: TRBV27
CDR3 protein: CASSVVSSYNEQFF

CDR3 length: 15
V gene: TRBV7-9
CDR3 protein: CASSRDRGLVTEAFF

CDR3 length: 15
V gene: TRBV25-1
CDR3 protein: CASSERGGYNSPLHF

CDR3 length: 14
V gene: TRBV2
CDR3 protein: CASSENGNTGELFF

CDR3 length: 15
V gene: TRBV6-2/TRBV6-3
CDR3 protein: CASSYQASGPVEQYF

CDR3 length: 15
V gene: TRBV7-3
CDR3 protein: CASSLLAGVDDEQFF

CDR3 length: 13
V gene: TRBV27
CDR3 protein: CASRGRTGWDQYF

CDR3 length: 15
V gene: TRBV6-2/TRBV6-3
CDR3 protein: CASSPPDRGSQPQHF

CDR3 length: 13
V gene: TRBV5-1
CDR3 protein: CASSLAGIDTQYF

CDR3 length: 17
V gene: TRBV18
CDR3 protein: CASSPISQGLSGNTIYF

CDR3 length: 11
V gene: TRBV6-2/TRBV6-3
CDR3 protein: CASSQGAEAFF

CDR3 length: 14
V gene: TRBV6-5
CDR3 protein: CASSRRDRPYEQYF